The table lists the clone carrying this T cell receptor (beta chain) with many counts. The antigen is unknown. A process of 5'RACE template switching, which added a universal primer site and UMIs, was used to make TCR cDNA. TCRdb re-called the 5' RACE reads with MiXCR, one entry per CDR3 protein. Among under 150,000 distinct CDR3 sequences listed, 7.7% were seen once. These data originate in a study of T cells after yellow fever vaccination. Study as a whole: Low-cell-number fractions underwent preparation using SMART-Seq v4 Ultra Low Input. General observations from the study: Booster samples showed a return of most primary-vaccination clones (around 96% CD4, around 85% CD8). Just a small share of clonotypes turned up in the CD4 compartment as well as the CD8 compartment.

This CDR3 comprises 13 residues. Germline V gene lookup returns CDR1 DFQATT and CDR2 SNEGSKA (reference sequence). Trimming removed 7 bases at V and 0 bases at J, with 12 bases between. This sequence was found in a man in his thirties or forties who received the YFV17D yellow fever vaccine. Material: CD4+ T cells sorted from PBMCs, obtained 5 days after the yellow fever booster vaccination. V and J are TRBV20-1 and TRBJ1-2; maybe TRBD1 (5 bases). The CDR3 loop reads CSVYTGPNYGYTF. The CDR3 DNA sequence: TGCAGTGTCTATACGGGGCCTAACTATGGCTACACCTTC.